Listed below are T cell receptor beta chains from one sample, sequenced in a study of cytotoxic CD8 clonotypes in ibrutinib-treated CLL. The protocol was immunoSEQ multiplex PCR, while the TCRdb copy is restricted to in-frame clones and leaves out a portion. Of roughly 200,000 clones listed, just under 80% are singletons. The sequences come from PBMCs, collected after 12 months of ibrutinib treatment. These receptors all come from a human donor with chronic lymphocytic leukemia. Both conserved end residues are part of each CDR3. Fields, in order: D gene, clone size, V gene, J gene, CDR3 DNA, CDR3 protein. The D gene is left open where the match is weak. Part of the rows lack a size; the others show once, few, many or a class for expanded clones.

D: .; size: .; V: TRBV6-1; J: TRBJ2-3; DNA: TGTGCCAGCCGTGAAACCCCTAGCACAGATACGCAGTATTTT; CDR3: CASRETPSTDTQYF
D: TRBD1; size: .; V: TRBV28; J: TRBJ2-5; DNA: TGTGCCAGCAGTTTGCGGGACAGGGGGCGCGGGGAGACCCAGTACTTC; CDR3: CASSLRDRGRGETQYF
D: .; size: once; V: TRBV2; J: TRBJ2-5; DNA: TGTGCCAGCAGGGGCAACCAAGAGACCCAGTACTTC; CDR3: CASRGNQETQYF
D: .; size: .; V: TRBV25-1; J: TRBJ2-7; DNA: TGTGCCAGCAGTGATCCCAGGGGGCAGTACTTC; CDR3: CASSDPRGQYF
D: .; size: .; V: TRBV27; J: TRBJ2-7; DNA: TGTGCCAGCAGTTTCAAGGACACCCCATCCTACGAGCAGTACTTC; CDR3: CASSFKDTPSYEQYF
D: .; size: .; V: TRBV11-2; J: TRBJ1-2; DNA: TGTGCCAGCAGCTTAGATTCACGGGAAAACTATGGCTACACCTTC; CDR3: CASSLDSRENYGYTF
D: .; size: .; V: TRBV6-4; J: TRBJ2-3; DNA: TGTGCCAGCAGCCTACAGCCGGGAGCTAGCACAGATACGCAGTATTTT; CDR3: CASSLQPGASTDTQYF
D: .; size: .; V: TRBV30; J: TRBJ1-2; DNA: TGTGCCTGGTTGGGTGGGCTTAACTATGGCTACACCTTC; CDR3: CAWLGGLNYGYTF
D: .; size: .; V: TRBV5-4; J: TRBJ2-1; DNA: TGTGCCAGCAGCTTGGGGCCTAGCGCAACCTACAATGAGCAGTTCTTC; CDR3: CASSLGPSATYNEQFF
D: .; size: .; V: TRBV6-6; J: TRBJ1-5; DNA: TGTGCCAGCAGGAAGCTAGGCAATCAGCCCCAGCATTTT; CDR3: CASRKLGNQPQHF
D: .; size: .; V: TRBV11-2; J: TRBJ2-7; DNA: TGTGCCAGCAGCTTAGAAGCCTGGTACAGGTCCTACGAGCAGTACTTC; CDR3: CASSLEAWYRSYEQYF
D: TRBD2; size: few; V: TRBV10-3; J: TRBJ2-3; DNA: TGTGCCATCAGTGACCCGGGGGGTGCAGATACGCAGTATTTT; CDR3: CAISDPGGADTQYF
D: TRBD2; size: .; V: TRBV25-1; J: TRBJ2-1; DNA: TGTGCCAGCAGTACAGTAGCGGGGGGGCCCTACAATGAGCAGTTCTTC; CDR3: CASSTVAGGPYNEQFF
D: TRBD1; size: .; V: TRBV5-6; J: TRBJ1-1; DNA: TGTGCCAGCAGCTATAGGGACAGAAATTCACCCACTGAAGCTTTCTTT; CDR3: CASSYRDRNSPTEAFF
D: .; size: .; V: TRBV7-9; J: TRBJ2-3; DNA: TGTGCCAGCAGCTCAGTGTACGCGGGCACAGATACGCAGTATTTT; CDR3: CASSSVYAGTDTQYF
D: .; size: .; V: TRBV25-1; J: TRBJ1-4; DNA: TGTGCCGGAGCAGGGAGTCCTAATGAAAAACTGTTTTTT; CDR3: CAGAGSPNEKLFF
D: TRBD1; size: .; V: TRBV27; J: TRBJ1-1; DNA: TGTGCCAGCAGTACAGGGGTTCTGGGGACTGAAGCTTTCTTT; CDR3: CASSTGVLGTEAFF
D: .; size: .; V: TRBV7-9; J: TRBJ2-5; DNA: TGTGCCAGCAGCTTAGTTTCTAGTAATGAGGACCAGTACTTC; CDR3: CASSLVSSNEDQYF
D: TRBD2; size: .; V: TRBV11-2; J: TRBJ2-5; DNA: TGTGCCAGCAGCCTAAGGGGAGGGGAGACCCAGTACTTC; CDR3: CASSLRGGETQYF
D: .; size: .; V: TRBV25-1; J: TRBJ2-5; DNA: TGTGCCAGCAGTGAAGTAGCGCCGCGAGAGACCCAGTACTTC; CDR3: CASSEVAPRETQYF
D: .; size: .; V: TRBV28; J: TRBJ1-2; DNA: TGTGCCAGCAGCCCCGGGGGGGCAAATGTCTATGGCTACACCTTC; CDR3: CASSPGGANVYGYTF
D: .; size: .; V: TRBV6-1; J: TRBJ2-1; DNA: TGTGCCAGCAGTGATCCAACGGGACAACTAGTCTACAATGAGCAGTTCTTC; CDR3: CASSDPTGQLVYNEQFF
D: .; size: .; V: TRBV5-4; J: TRBJ1-3; DNA: TGTGCCAGCAGCGCGCAGGGAAGCTCTGGAAACACCATATATTTT; CDR3: CASSAQGSSGNTIYF
D: .; size: .; V: TRBV21-1; J: TRBJ2-5; DNA: TGTGCCCCGATCGGGTCGCAAGAGACCCAGTACTTC; CDR3: CAPIGSQETQYF
D: .; size: few; V: TRBV10-3; J: TRBJ2-7; DNA: TGTGCCATCAGTGACACCAGGAGCTCCTACGAGCAGTACTTC; CDR3: CAISDTRSSYEQYF
D: .; size: .; V: TRBV6-5; J: TRBJ2-7; DNA: TGTGCCAGCACCCAGTACTACGAGCAGTACTTC; CDR3: CASTQYYEQYF
D: .; size: .; V: TRBV6-6; J: TRBJ2-7; DNA: TGTGCCAGCAGCGCTACAGCCTACGAGCAGTACTTC; CDR3: CASSATAYEQYF
D: TRBD2; size: .; V: TRBV23-1; J: TRBJ2-3; DNA: TGCGCCAGCAGGAGAGCGGGAGGGCCGACAGATACGCAGTATTTT; CDR3: CASRRAGGPTDTQYF
D: TRBD1; size: .; V: TRBV19; J: TRBJ2-7; DNA: TGTGCCAGTAGTAAAGGAGTGGGACAGGGTTTTTTGCAGTACTTC; CDR3: CASSKGVGQGFLQYF
D: .; size: once; V: TRBV6-9; J: TRBJ2-4; DNA: TGTGCCAGCAGGCCACGGGGGCCCAAAAACATTCAGTACTTC; CDR3: CASRPRGPKNIQYF
D: TRBD1; size: few; V: TRBV5-8; J: TRBJ1-5; DNA: TGTGCCAGCGGGACAGGGACATTGGAGCCCCAGCATTTT; CDR3: CASGTGTLEPQHF
D: .; size: once; V: TRBV5-1; J: TRBJ2-1; DNA: TGCGCCAGCAGCACGGACTACTACAATGAGCAGTTCTTC; CDR3: CASSTDYYNEQFF
D: TRBD2; size: once; V: TRBV5-4; J: TRBJ2-1; DNA: TGTGCCAGCAGCTTGACTAGCGGGGGAGACAATGAGCAGTTCTTC; CDR3: CASSLTSGGDNEQFF
D: .; size: .; V: TRBV2; J: TRBJ1-4; DNA: TGTGCCAGCAGGGCCCGGGAAGAAAAACTGTTTTTT; CDR3: CASRAREEKLFF
D: .; size: once; V: TRBV4-2; J: TRBJ2-7; DNA: TGTGCCAGCAGCCAAGAAGGGCAGAACTCCTACGAGCAGTACTTC; CDR3: CASSQEGQNSYEQYF
D: .; size: .; V: TRBV6-1; J: TRBJ1-5; DNA: TGTGCCAGCAGTGAAGACTCTTCGGGGTACGGTCAGCCCCAGCATTTT; CDR3: CASSEDSSGYGQPQHF
D: TRBD1; size: .; V: TRBV9; J: TRBJ1-3; DNA: TGTGCCAGCAGCGTAGGGTACAGGGGAGGAGGAAACACCATATATTTT; CDR3: CASSVGYRGGGNTIYF
D: .; size: once; V: TRBV7-5; J: TRBJ2-1; DNA: TGTGTCAGAAGACCCCTGAGGGACAGGGTGAGTGATGAGCAGTTCTTC; CDR3: CVRRPLRDRVSDEQFF
D: TRBD1; size: .; V: TRBV30; J: TRBJ2-3; DNA: TGTGCCTGGAGTGTTCGGGACAGATGGCCAGATACGCAGTATTTT; CDR3: CAWSVRDRWPDTQYF
D: .; size: .; V: TRBV18; J: TRBJ1-3; DNA: TGTGCCAGCTCACCACCGAGGACCACAGAAGGAAGAAACACCATATATTTT; CDR3: CASSPPRTTEGRNTIYF
D: TRBD1; size: .; V: TRBV28; J: TRBJ1-5; DNA: TGTGCCAGCAGTTATGGTGACAGGGGTACTCAGCCCCAGCATTTT; CDR3: CASSYGDRGTQPQHF
D: .; size: .; V: TRBV2; J: TRBJ2-1; DNA: TGTGCCATCCCGAGAACTGCGGGGGCGAACAATGAGCAGTTCTTC; CDR3: CAIPRTAGANNEQFF
D: TRBD1; size: .; V: TRBV6-5; J: TRBJ1-1; DNA: TGTGCCAGCAGTTTTGACAGGGAGGTCATGAACACTGAAGCTTTCTTT; CDR3: CASSFDREVMNTEAFF
D: TRBD1; size: .; V: TRBV4-1; J: TRBJ1-2; DNA: TGCGCCAGCAGCCTTCCCGGACAGGGACGGGGCTACACCTTC; CDR3: CASSLPGQGRGYTF
D: .; size: .; V: TRBV27; J: TRBJ1-1; DNA: TGTGCCAGTGGGGTCCCCCGTGGGGGCACGAACACTGAAGCTTTCTTT; CDR3: CASGVPRGGTNTEAFF
D: .; size: .; V: TRBV2; J: TRBJ2-3; DNA: TGTGCCAGCAGCGGCCAGCGACAGAGAGATACGCAGTATTTT; CDR3: CASSGQRQRDTQYF
D: .; size: .; V: TRBV5-1; J: TRBJ1-1; DNA: TGCGCCAGCAGCTTTAGTCAGGGAACCACTGAAGCTTTCTTT; CDR3: CASSFSQGTTEAFF
D: .; size: .; V: TRBV7-7; J: TRBJ2-7; DNA: TGTGCTAGCAGCACCGGAGGGGGTTGGGAGCAGTACTTC; CDR3: CASSTGGGWEQYF
D: .; size: .; V: TRBV4-1; J: TRBJ2-6; DNA: TGCGCCAGCAGCCACGGTGACCCCTCTGGGGCCAACGTCCTGACTTTC; CDR3: CASSHGDPSGANVLTF